The 19 T cell receptor beta chains below come from one sample, sequenced in a study of shared clonotypes between healthy human individuals. Measured with immunoSEQ multiplex PCR; TCRdb has only the in-frame clones, and not every one. Altogether 2 million to 2.5 million clones are present, more than 80% being singletons, with the ten largest covering about 0.39%. The sample consisted of naive CD4+ T cells from PBMCs. Subset meaning: CD45RA+ positively selected. All receptors derive from a man in his late teens or twenties in good health. Some clones in this sample may be carry-over from other donors' samples.

This rearrangement joins TRBV7-9 to TRBJ2-1; unclear D gene. V was pared by 5 bases and J by 2 bases, with 19 bases between. This CDR3 has 17 residues. The V gene's germline CDR1 is SEHNR and CDR2 FQNEAQ (reference sequence). This CDR3 is CASSRMRNPKPYNEQFF. DNA for the CDR3: TGTGCCAGCAGCCGCATGCGAAACCCAAAACCCTACAATGAGCAGTTCTTC. The entire variable domain, with the rest obtained from reference TRBV7-9 and TRBJ2-1, is as follows: DTGVSQNPRHKITKRGQNVTFRCDPISEHNRLYWYRQTLGQGPEFLTYFQNEAQLEKSRLLSDRFSAERPKGSFSTLEIQRTEQGDSAMYLCASSRMRNPKPYNEQFFGPGTRLTVL.

The DNA of the CDR3 is TGTGCCAGCAGCCCTAATACTAATGAAAAACTGTTTTTT. Protein sequence: CASSPNTNEKLFF. The chain has TRBV28 and TRBJ1-4; no clear D. Germline loops: CDR1 MDHEN, CDR2 SYDVKM. The CDR3 runs 13 residues. Deletions cut 6 bases from V and 2 bases from J, with 7 bases between.

With regard to this clone: The sample carries other DNA sequences with the same CDR3. This chain links TRBV4-3 with TRBJ1-2; D ambiguous. Germline CDR1 reads LGHNA; CDR2 reads YSLEER. V was pared by 0 bases and J by 8 bases, with 7 bases between. This CDR3 comprises 12 residues. Here the CDR3 DNA reads TGCGCCAGCAGCCAAGAAGGCTACGGCTACACCTTC. Its translation: CASSQEGYGYTF.

The rearrangement uses TRBV9 and TRBJ2-1; 8 bases are a match to TRBD2. Trimming cost V 1 base and J 1 base; bases outside gene matches: 4. The CDR3 is made up of 16 amino acids. Germline CDR1 is SGDLS and CDR2 is YYNGEE. CDR3 sequence: CASSVLGGRSYNEQFF. The CDR3 DNA sequence: TGTGCCAGCAGCGTACTAGGCGGGAGGTCCTACAATGAGCAGTTCTTC.

The chain is built from TRBV28 and TRBJ2-1; 9 nucleotides match TRBD2. Per the germline V gene, CDR1 is MDHEN and CDR2 is SYDVKM. The CDR3 is 12 amino acids. V lost 8 bases and J lost 8; bases outside the gene matches: 4. CDR3 region: CASGTSWDEQFF. The CDR3 DNA sequence: TGTGCCAGCGGGACTAGCTGGGATGAGCAGTTCTTC.

This clone was seen only a few times. This chain connects TRBV25-1 to TRBJ1-2; 10 bases are a match to TRBD1. V trimming: 6 bases; J trimming: 8 bases; junction bases outside the gene matches: 3. CDR1 MGHDK and CDR2 SYGVNS come from the germline V gene. This CDR3 is 12 amino acids long. CDR3 sequence (DNA): TGTGCCAGCAGAGGACAGGGGGACGGCTACACCTTC. This gives the protein CASRGQGDGYTF.

The V gene is TRBV5-4, the J gene TRBJ2-5, with D possibly TRBD1 on 5 matching bases. Per germline, CDR1 SGHNT and CDR2 YYREEE (reference sequence). The length of the CDR3 is 15 residues. V gave up 0 bases and J gave up 1 base, with 10 bases separating them. The CDR3 DNA sequence: TGTGCCAGCAGCTTGGAGCAGGGCACCCAAGAGACCCAGTACTTC. Translated, it gives CASSLEQGTQETQYF.

The chain combines TRBV28 with TRBJ1-2; 7 nucleotides agree with TRBD1. CDR1 MDHEN and CDR2 SYDVKM come from the germline V gene. CDR3 length equals 16 residues. V was pared by 3 bases and J by 3 bases, with 10 bases of the junction left unmatched. The CDR3 reads CASSLIPITGDYGYTF. In nucleotides, the CDR3 is TGTGCCAGCAGTTTGATTCCTATAACAGGGGACTATGGCTACACCTTC.

The rearrangement joins TRBV28 to TRBJ1-5; a weak D match, TRBD1 (5 bases). Germline loops: CDR1 MDHEN, CDR2 SYDVKM. The CDR3 is 13 residues long. V gave up 4 bases and J gave up 4 bases, with 8 bases separating them. Here the CDR3 DNA reads TGTGCCAGCAGTTCGACAGAGAATCAGCCCCAGCATTTT. It encodes CASSSTENQPQHF.

DNA of the CDR3: TGTGCCAGCAGCCCCGGGACATTCGTCGGTGAAGCTTTCTTT. As protein: CASSPGTFVGEAFF. The chain recombines TRBV28 with TRBJ1-1, with TRBD1 as a possible D gene (6 bases). Trimming took off 6 bases at V and 7 bases at J, with 18 bases between the two ends. The CDR3 spans 14 residues. The germline gives CDR1 MDHEN, CDR2 SYDVKM.

The gene calls are TRBV19 and TRBJ1-2; TRBD1 aligns across 7 bases. The CDR3 runs to 16 residues. The trim removed 9 bases at V and 4 bases at J, leaving 17 bases unmatched. The germline gives CDR1 LNHDA, CDR2 SQIVND (reference sequence). The CDR3 reads CASLRSGQHFLYGYTF. The CDR3 bases are TGTGCCAGCCTCCGGTCGGGACAGCACTTTCTCTATGGCTACACCTTC. Drawing the rest from reference TRBV19 and TRBJ1-2, the complete variable domain is DGGITQSPKYLFRKEGQNVTLSCEQNLNHDAMYWYRQDPGQGLRLIYYSQIVNDFQKGDIAEGYSVSREKKESFPLTVTSAQKNPTAFYLCASLRSGQHFLYGYTFGSGTRLTVV.

This clone occurred once. The rearrangement links TRBV19 to TRBJ2-1; D is ambiguous. Trimming shortened V by 6 bases and J by 0 bases, and 6 bases separated the two germline ends. CDR1 and CDR2 from the germline V gene are LNHDA and SQIVND (reference sequence). This CDR3 has 13 amino acids. Written as DNA, the CDR3 is TGTGCCAGTAGCGGCGGCTCCTACAATGAGCAGTTCTTC. As protein: CASSGGSYNEQFF.

Notes on this clone: Other nucleotide sequences in the sample specify the same CDR3. J is TRBJ2-3 and V is TRBV2; 9 bases are shared with TRBD1. The J segment lost 6 bases and the V segment lost 6 bases, leaving 4 bases of the junction unmatched. This CDR3 has 13 amino acids. The germline CDR1 and CDR2 sequences are SNHLY and FYNNEI. The CDR3, as DNA: TGTGCCAGCAGAGGGACAGGGTCGGATACGCAGTATTTT. It encodes CASRGTGSDTQYF. The full variable domain, its missing parts supplied by reference TRBV2 and TRBJ2-3, is EPEVTQTPSHQVTQMGQEVILRCVPISNHLYFYWYRQILGQKVEFLVSFYNNEISEKSEIFDDQFSVERPDGSNFTLKIRSTKLEDSAMYFCASRGTGSDTQYFGPGTRLTVL.

In DNA form, the CDR3 reads TGTGCCAGCTCACCCGGGACTAGCTCGAACATTCAGTACTTC. Protein sequence: CASSPGTSSNIQYF. The chain carries TRBV18 and TRBJ2-4; TRBD2 aligns across 9 bases. The CDR3 totals 14 residues. In germline, CDR1 is KGHSH, CDR2 LQKENI. J gave up 7 bases and V 3 bases, and 4 bases lay outside the gene matches.

This clone was observed a few times. The chain joins TRBV20-1 to TRBJ2-7; 8 bases line up with TRBD1. CDR3 length: 11 amino acids. J was trimmed by 4 bases and V by 7 bases; bases with no gene match: 3. Germline CDR1 and CDR2: DFQATT and SNEGSKA (reference sequence). The CDR3 coding sequence is TGCAGTGGACAGGGGAGGTACGAGCAGTACTTC. It encodes CSGQGRYEQYF.

The chain recombines TRBV9 with TRBJ2-2; no clear D. V was clipped by 6 bases and J by 2 bases, with 8 bases between them. CDR3 length: 13 amino acids. Per the germline V gene, CDR1 is SGDLS and CDR2 is YYNGEE. The CDR3 bases are TGTGCCAGCACCCCAGTAAACACCGGGGAGCTGTTTTTT. It is translated as CASTPVNTGELFF.

The gene calls are TRBV5-1 and TRBJ1-1; D call uncertain. CDR1 is SGHRS, CDR2 YFSETQ, per germline. The CDR3 sequence is 13 residues long. Trimming stripped 4 bases from V and 0 bases from J, with 7 bases between. The CDR3 region is CASSPFMNTEAFF. The DNA of the CDR3 is TGCGCCAGCAGCCCCTTCATGAACACTGAAGCTTTCTTT.

The chain has TRBV5-1 and TRBJ2-7, with D hard to call. CDR3 length: 16 residues. Germline CDR1 SGHRS, CDR2 YFSETQ. V lost 0 bases to trimming and J lost 4 bases, with 17 bases between them. For the CDR3, the DNA is TGCGCCAGCAGCTTGGCGGACGCGACACCCTTTTACGAGCAGTACTTC. As protein: CASSLADATPFYEQYF.

The rearrangement joins TRBV29-1 to TRBJ1-2; weak D call: TRBD1 (6 bases). CDR1 is SQVTM and CDR2 is ANQGSEA in the germline V gene. Deletions cut 4 bases from V and 0 bases from J, with 9 bases between. This CDR3 contains 13 residues. CDR3: CSVASGANYGYTF. The CDR3 DNA follows: TGCAGCGTTGCGTCAGGGGCTAACTATGGCTACACCTTC.